Included here is one T cell receptor (beta chain) sequence, with context. Its cognate antigen is unknown. This sample is drawn from a study of cytomegalovirus exposure and HLA in healthy donors. PCR employed 60 Vbeta and 13 Jbeta primers. Sequencing was performed with immunoSEQ multiplex PCR; in TCRdb, only in-frame clones are kept and a portion is missing. In the table there are roughly 190,000 clones, 78% of which are singletons. General study findings and limits: The authors judged a highly shared variant cluster likely a sequencing artifact. In vitro confirmation showed three CMV-associated chains to be CMV antigen specific. A previous analysis found most TCR beta V segments productive roughly 87% or roughly 30% of the time.

Sequenced material: PBMCs. This sequence originates from a woman aged 25 to 39 in good health and CMV-seropositive.

CDR3: CASRDTSGGAGDTQYF. CDR3 coding DNA: TGTGCCAGCAGGGATACTAGCGGGGGGGCAGGGGATACGCAGTATTTT. V usage is TRBV28 and J usage is TRBJ2-3; TRBD2 matches at 13 bases. V lost 6 bases and J lost 6; bases outside the gene matches: 9. The CDR3 loop spans 16 amino acids. Germline values: CDR1 MDHEN, CDR2 SYDVKM.